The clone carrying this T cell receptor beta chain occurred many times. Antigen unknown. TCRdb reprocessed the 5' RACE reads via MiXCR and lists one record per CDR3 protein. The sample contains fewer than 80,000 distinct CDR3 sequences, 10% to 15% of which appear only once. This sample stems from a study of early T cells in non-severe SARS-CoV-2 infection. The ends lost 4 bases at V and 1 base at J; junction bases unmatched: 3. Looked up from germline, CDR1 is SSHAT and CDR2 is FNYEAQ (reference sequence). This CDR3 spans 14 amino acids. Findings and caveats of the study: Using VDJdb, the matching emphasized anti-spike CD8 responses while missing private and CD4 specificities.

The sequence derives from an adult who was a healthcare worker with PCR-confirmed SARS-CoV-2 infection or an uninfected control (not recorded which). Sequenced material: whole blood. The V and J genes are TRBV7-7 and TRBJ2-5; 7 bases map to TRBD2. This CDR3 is CASSYGTTQETQYF. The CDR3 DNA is TGTGCCAGCAGCTATGGGACTACCCAAGAGACCCAGTACTTC.